This T cell receptor beta chain was captured by sequencing in a study of T cell repertoires in cytomegalovirus infection. Study as a whole: Recently described HLA-C-restricted plus well-studied HLA-B-restricted CMV epitopes were used. Both a matching HLA type and CMV infection were indicated by public TCR beta signatures.

Germline V CDR1 and CDR2: SGHTA, FQGNSA. The CDR3 spans 14 residues. V shed 1 base and J shed 1 base, with 7 bases lying between them. Broader study findings: The ex vivo response showed dominance by HLA-C-restricted CMV-specific TCR beta clonotypes.

This clonotype was seen ten or more times. The target antigen is unknown. A single record per CDR3 protein comes from TCRdb applying MiXCR to the reads. The sample contains about 770,000 distinct CDR3 sequences, about 27% of which appear only once. The TCR originated in a human donor in good health (CMV status not recorded). Some clones in this sample may be carry-over from other donors' samples. Sequencing used cultured CD8+ T cells from PBMCs, obtained from culture after CMV antigen stimulation. This chain joins TRBV7-2 and TRBJ1-1; no clear D. The CDR3 loop is CASSLGLQNTEAFF. CDR3 nucleotide sequence: TGTGCCAGCAGCTTAGGACTGCAGAACACTGAAGCTTTCTTT.